These T cell receptor beta chains were read from a single sample in a study of blood T cells in healthy people across ages. TCRdb reprocessed the 5' RACE reads with MiXCR, giving one entry per CDR3 protein. Of hundreds of thousands of distinct CDR3 sequences in the sample, 58% were seen once. The sequenced sample was blood. The origin of the receptors is a man aged 30 to 45 in good health. The CDR3 runs from the conserved cysteine through the conserved F or W. D genes are given only for firm matches. Clone sizes are given selectively: once, few, many, or a class where the clone is expanded.

V: TRBV5-1
D: TRBD1
size: -
J: TRBJ2-1
DNA: TGCGCCAGCAGCCTTAGGACAGGGCTTCAGTTCTTC
CDR3: CASSLRTGLQFF

V: TRBV20-1
D: -
size: -
J: TRBJ1-1
DNA: TGCAGTGCCGAGAGACTGAACACTGAAGCTTTCTTT
CDR3: CSAERLNTEAFF

V: TRBV5-1
D: TRBD2
size: -
J: TRBJ2-1
DNA: TGCGCCAGCAGCCCGATAGCGGGAGTCTCTCTCAATGAGCAGTTCTTC
CDR3: CASSPIAGVSLNEQFF

V: TRBV12-3/TRBV12-4
D: TRBD1
size: few
J: TRBJ1-2
DNA: TGTGCCAGCACCCACCCCGGGACAGGGGGGTTGGGCTATGGCTACACCTTC
CDR3: CASTHPGTGGLGYGYTF

V: TRBV18
D: -
size: -
J: TRBJ2-4
DNA: TGTGCCAGCTCACCCGGACCTGTTGAAAACATTCAGTACTTC
CDR3: CASSPGPVENIQYF

V: TRBV24-1
D: -
size: -
J: TRBJ2-7
DNA: TGTGCCACCAGTGAACCCCACAAGAGCCGGAGTGAGCAGTACTTC
CDR3: CATSEPHKSRSEQYF

V: TRBV10-3
D: -
size: -
J: TRBJ1-1
DNA: TGTGCCATCAGTGAGTTGTTAGGCTACACTGAAGCTTTCTTT
CDR3: CAISELLGYTEAFF

V: TRBV20-1
D: -
size: few
J: TRBJ1-4
DNA: TGCAGTGCTAGAGAGGCAGGGAGTGAAAAACTGTTTTTT
CDR3: CSAREAGSEKLFF

V: TRBV6-6
D: TRBD2
size: -
J: TRBJ2-5
DNA: TGTGCCAGCAGAACAGGACCTAGCGGGCAAGAGACCCAGTACTTC
CDR3: CASRTGPSGQETQYF

V: TRBV18
D: -
size: -
J: TRBJ2-5
DNA: TGTGCCAGCTCATCTGGTGCGCGCGGATTTTACCAAGAGACCCAGTACTTC
CDR3: CASSSGARGFYQETQYF

V: TRBV4-1
D: -
size: -
J: TRBJ2-4
DNA: TGCGCCAGCAGCCAAGATCCCGCTTGGGACATTCAGTACTTC
CDR3: CASSQDPAWDIQYF

V: TRBV6-1
D: TRBD2
size: -
J: TRBJ2-1
DNA: TGTGCCAGCAGTGAAAGGGGACTAGCGGGATTCAATGAGCAGTTCTTC
CDR3: CASSERGLAGFNEQFF

V: TRBV20-1
D: -
size: -
J: TRBJ2-7
DNA: TGCAGTGCTAGTGACAGGTTCTACGAGCAGTACTTC
CDR3: CSASDRFYEQYF

V: TRBV4-1
D: TRBD2
size: few
J: TRBJ2-3
DNA: TGCGCCAGCAGCCCTGGGACTAGCGGGGGAGATCGTTTGGATACGCAGTATTTT
CDR3: CASSPGTSGGDRLDTQYF

V: TRBV6-6
D: TRBD1
size: few
J: TRBJ2-5
DNA: TGTGCCAGCCATGACAGGGCCCAAGAGACCCAGTACTTC
CDR3: CASHDRAQETQYF

V: TRBV20-1
D: -
size: once
J: TRBJ2-5
DNA: TGCAGTGCTAGAAGTGAGACAAAAGAGACCCAGTACTTC
CDR3: CSARSETKETQYF

V: TRBV7-2
D: -
size: few
J: TRBJ2-1
DNA: TGTGCCAGCAGCTTAAATGGGGGCTACAATGAGCAGTTCTTC
CDR3: CASSLNGGYNEQFF

V: TRBV20-1
D: -
size: few
J: TRBJ2-1
DNA: TGCAGTGCTAGAGAGTTCGGGGGCCGGGACAATGAGCAGTTCTTC
CDR3: CSAREFGGRDNEQFF

V: TRBV4-2
D: -
size: -
J: TRBJ2-7
DNA: TGTGCCAGCAGCCAAGATAGCCAGAACAATTACGAGCAGTACTTC
CDR3: CASSQDSQNNYEQYF

V: TRBV20-1
D: -
size: few
J: TRBJ1-2
DNA: TGCAGTGCAAAGATGGGGGGCTACACCTTC
CDR3: CSAKMGGYTF

V: TRBV12-3/TRBV12-4
D: TRBD2
size: -
J: TRBJ2-1
DNA: TGTGCCAGCAGTGGGACTAGCGGAAATGGACCTTACAATGAGCAGTTCTTC
CDR3: CASSGTSGNGPYNEQFF

V: TRBV5-1
D: -
size: many
J: TRBJ2-3
DNA: TGCGCCAGCAGCTTGATCCAGGGTAGCACAGATACGCAGTATTTT
CDR3: CASSLIQGSTDTQYF

V: TRBV4-2
D: -
size: -
J: TRBJ2-3
DNA: TGTGCCAGCAGCCAAGAAGAGGCCAGGGATACGCAGTATTTT
CDR3: CASSQEEARDTQYF

V: TRBV19
D: -
size: -
J: TRBJ2-7
DNA: TGTGCCATCCCAGGGGCTTCTAATTACGAGCAGTACTTC
CDR3: CAIPGASNYEQYF

V: TRBV5-1
D: TRBD2
size: -
J: TRBJ2-4
DNA: TGCGCCAGCAGTTCTCTACTCGCGGGGGATGGGATTCAGTACTTC
CDR3: CASSSLLAGDGIQYF

V: TRBV7-8
D: TRBD1
size: few
J: TRBJ2-7
DNA: TGTGCCAGCAGCTTAACCTTGGACAGGGCCTACGAGCAGTACTTC
CDR3: CASSLTLDRAYEQYF

V: TRBV5-1
D: TRBD1
size: -
J: TRBJ2-1
DNA: TGCGCCAGCAGCCCCCGGGACAGATCCTACAATGAGCAGTTCTTC
CDR3: CASSPRDRSYNEQFF

V: TRBV28
D: TRBD2
size: few
J: TRBJ2-7
DNA: TGTGCCAGCAACTTACCCGGGACTATAGAGCAGTACTTC
CDR3: CASNLPGTIEQYF

V: TRBV5-8
D: TRBD1
size: -
J: TRBJ2-6
DNA: TGTGCCAGCAGGCCGACAGGGCACGGGGCCAACGTCCTGACTTTC
CDR3: CASRPTGHGANVLTF

V: TRBV6-2/TRBV6-3
D: TRBD2
size: few
J: TRBJ2-7
DNA: TGTGCCAGCAGAAGACTAGCGGGAGGTTTTTACGAGCAGTACTTC
CDR3: CASRRLAGGFYEQYF

V: TRBV6-5
D: -
size: -
J: TRBJ2-7
DNA: TGTGCCAGCAGGCCTGTGACGGGATCGCGCGAGCAGTACTTC
CDR3: CASRPVTGSREQYF

V: TRBV20-1
D: -
size: -
J: TRBJ1-1
DNA: TGCAGTGCACCCCGAGGGAACACTGAAGCTTTCTTT
CDR3: CSAPRGNTEAFF

V: TRBV28
D: -
size: few
J: TRBJ2-1
DNA: TGTGCCAGCAGTTTACAAGGGTCCACCGCCGACAATGAGCAGTTCTTC
CDR3: CASSLQGSTADNEQFF